This T cell receptor (beta chain) was sequenced in a study of blood T cell repertoires in COVID-19. Clones were read by immunoSEQ multiplex PCR, and TCRdb kept only the in-frame ones, dropping some. The table lists some 80,000 clones, roughly four fifths of them singletons. This clone was found a few times. CDR3 length: 14 residues. Trimming shortened V by 2 bases and J by 7 bases, and 15 bases separated the two germline ends. CDR1 SGHRS and CDR2 YFSETQ come from the germline V gene. V gene TRBV5-1 combines with J gene TRBJ1-2; D possibly corresponds to TRBD1 (6 bases). The TCR sequence derives from a human donor in a cohort sampled during active COVID-19. The sample was peripheral blood. CDR3 protein: CASSLGTPGTGYTF. The CDR3 bases are TGCGCCAGCAGCTTAGGGACACCCGGGACTGGCTACACCTTC.